The next 17 T cell receptor beta chains were all read from a single sample in a study of CXCR3-negative and CXCR3-positive naive CD8 T cells. All TRB cDNA libraries came from 5' RACE performed with UMI labels. TCRdb reprocessed the 5' RACE reads, with one entry per CDR3 protein and no DNA. Its table lists over 70,000 distinct CDR3 sequences. The sequenced material came from naive CXCR3- CD8+ T cells from blood. Subset denoted: CD45RO-CCR7+CD27+CD95- naive CD8+ T cells lacking CXCR3 (TNR3-). These receptors originate from a human donor in good health. Some clones in this sample may be carry-over from other donors' samples.

The chain combines TRBV7-9 with TRBJ2-5; the D gene TCRdb calls, TRBD2, cannot be checked with no DNA. The CDR3 is 13 amino acids. Germline CDR1 SEHNR, CDR2 FQNEAQ (reference sequence). This CDR3 is CASSFGREETQYF. Looking up the rest from reference TRBV7-9 and TRBJ2-5 gives the full variable domain: DTGVSQNPRHKITKRGQNVTFRCDPISEHNRLYWYRQTLGQGPEFLTYFQNEAQLEKSRLLSDRFSAERPKGSFSTLEIQRTEQGDSAMYLCASSFGREETQYFGPGTRLLVL.

The V and J genes are TRBV7-9 and TRBJ2-2; without DNA, the TCRdb call of TRBD1 cannot be checked. The CDR3 contains 16 residues. Germline V gives CDR1 SEHNR, CDR2 FQNEAQ (reference sequence). CDR3 loop: CASSPRQGGNTGELFF. Together with reference TRBV7-9 and TRBJ2-2, the CDR3 gives the full variable domain: DTGVSQNPRHKITKRGQNVTFRCDPISEHNRLYWYRQTLGQGPEFLTYFQNEAQLEKSRLLSDRFSAERPKGSFSTLEIQRTEQGDSAMYLCASSPRQGGNTGELFFGEGSRLTVL.

The chain is built from TRBV6-2 or TRBV6-3 and TRBJ2-1; TCRdb outputs TRBD1, but without DNA this stays unchecked. Per germline, CDR1 MNHEY and CDR2 SVGEGT. The CDR3 runs 14 residues. The CDR3 protein is CASSYLGAYNEQFF.

The J gene is TRBJ2-5, the V gene TRBV12-3 or TRBV12-4. The CDR3 is made up of 12 amino acids. The CDR3 reads CASRLYQETQYF.

CDR3 sequence: CATSRDWSETGKTGGYTF. This chain connects TRBV15 to TRBJ1-2; there is no DNA to check the TCRdb D call of TRBD1. The CDR3 has 18 amino acids. Germline CDR1 is LNHNV and CDR2 is YYDKDF (reference sequence).

The chain recombines TRBV7-9 with TRBJ1-4. The CDR3 has 13 residues. CDR1 and CDR2 (germline): SEHNR, FQNEAQ (reference sequence). The CDR3 spells CASSTDLNEKLFF.

The rearrangement joins TRBV20-1 to TRBJ2-3; TCRdb designates TRBD1, a call that cannot be tested without DNA. The CDR3 sequence is 13 residues long. The germline V gene has CDR1 DFQATT and CDR2 SNEGSKA (reference sequence). The CDR3 protein is CSARDPLSDTQYF.

The chain is built from TRBV5-1 and TRBJ2-3; there is no DNA to check the TCRdb D call of TRBD1. The CDR3 runs 15 residues. Germline values: CDR1 SGHRS, CDR2 YFSETQ. CDR3 in amino acids: CASSLTTGKADTQYF. Combining the CDR3 with reference TRBV5-1 and TRBJ2-3 gives the whole variable domain KAGVTQTPRYLIKTRGQQVTLSCSPISGHRSVSWYQQTPGQGLQFLFEYFSETQRNKGNFPGRFSGRQFSNSRSEMNVSTLELGDSALYLCASSLTTGKADTQYFGPGTRLTVL.

The V call is TRBV25-1, the J call TRBJ2-3; TCRdb lists TRBD1, though no DNA is available to test this call. The CDR3 is made up of 16 amino acids. Germline V lookup: CDR1 MGHDK, CDR2 SYGVNS. CDR3 region: CASSEDGAGGTDTQYF.

CDR3 sequence: CASSFFPSGIPYEQYF. This chain uses TRBV7-9 with TRBJ2-7; the D gene TCRdb calls, TRBD1, cannot be checked with no DNA. Germline V lookup: CDR1 SEHNR, CDR2 FQNEAQ (reference sequence). This CDR3 has 16 amino acids.

The chain combines TRBV12-3 or TRBV12-4 with TRBJ2-2; with no DNA, the TCRdb D assignment of TRBD2 cannot be verified. CDR3 length equals 13 residues. This CDR3 is CASVRGALGELFF.

The chain combines TRBV7-8 with TRBJ2-7; checking the TCRdb D call of TRBD2 is not possible without DNA. CDR1 and CDR2 from the germline V gene are SGHVS and FQNEAQ. There are 14 residues in the CDR3. CDR3 loop: CASSLQTSGYEQYF.

This chain joins TRBV29-1 and TRBJ1-1; lacking DNA, the TRBD1 call made by TCRdb goes unchecked. The CDR3 runs to 12 residues. Germline V gene data show CDR1 as SQVTM and CDR2 as ANQGSEA. CDR3 protein: CSDRGPNTEAFF.

The genes are TRBV28 and TRBJ2-3; TCRdb indicates TRBD2, and absent DNA this call remains unverified. The CDR3 consists of 17 residues. Germline values: CDR1 MDHEN, CDR2 SYDVKM. The CDR3 reads CASNIGGLAGFTDTQYF.

The J gene is TRBJ2-1, the V gene TRBV28; the D gene TCRdb calls, TRBD2, cannot be checked with no DNA. CDR1 and CDR2 from the germline V gene are MDHEN and SYDVKM. The CDR3 length is 16 residues. The CDR3 spells CASSLFASRSYNEQFF. Based on the CDR3 plus reference TRBV28 and TRBJ2-1, the full variable domain is DVKVTQSSRYLVKRTGEKVFLECVQDMDHENMFWYRQDPGLGLRLIYFSYDVKMKEKGDIPEGYSVSREKKERFSLILESASTNQTSMYLCASSLFASRSYNEQFFGPGTRLTVL.

This chain connects TRBV4-2 to TRBJ1-3. Germline values: CDR1 LGHNA, CDR2 YNFKEQ. The CDR3 runs to 16 residues. CDR3 residues: CASSQDQPDSGNTIYF.

The rearrangement joins TRBV18 to TRBJ2-2. Germline CDR1 is KGHSH and CDR2 is LQKENI. The CDR3 runs to 15 residues. The CDR3 is CASSPTGPYTGELFF.